Below, 27 T cell receptor beta chains from the same sample are listed, as sequenced in a study of human T cells and chemical hapten exposure (dated by TCRdb to about 2021). The sample's time point label, decoded: patch test 3, about 24 weeks after DPC sensitization. The sample's treatment or condition label, decoded: therapeutic diphenylcyclopropenone sensitization with weekly scalp DPC. The receptor library was made with RACE. These reads were obtained on a NextSeq 500. The public reads were reprocessed in TCRdb via fastp at Q25 and MiXCR, keeping in-frame beta chains. All rows with the same CDR3 protein become a single entry with the most common DNA and genes. Present in this sample are 150,000 to 200,000 distinct CDR3 sequences, 20% to 25% of which were seen just once. About 2.5% of the sample is held by the ten biggest clonotypes. The source was whole blood, collected in connection with sensitization to the hapten diphenylcyclopropenone (DPC). The receptors here all came from a woman between 40 and 50 years old with alopecia areata. Some clones in this sample may be carry-over from other donors' samples.

V gene TRBV11-2 combines with J gene TRBJ2-3, with D uncertain. CDR1 is SGHAT and CDR2 is FQNNGV in the germline V gene. This CDR3 comprises 12 residues. V dropped 1 base and J dropped 5 bases, with 4 bases sitting between them. Here the CDR3 DNA reads TGTGCCAGCAGCTTAGGGGTAGATACGCAGTATTTT. It translates to CASSLGVDTQYF.

This clonotype was recorded at least ten times. The chain uses TRBV11-2 and TRBJ2-1, with TRBD2 matching over 13 bases. Germline values: CDR1 SGHAT, CDR2 FQNNGV. J gave up 8 bases and V 5 bases, and 6 bases lay outside the gene matches. CDR3 size: 15 residues. The CDR3 region has the DNA TGTGCCAGCAGCCAACTAGCGGGAGGGCCGGATGAGCAGTTCTTC. Its protein is CASSQLAGGPDEQFF.

This chain joins TRBV6-5 and TRBJ2-7, with 8 bases lining up with TRBD1. This CDR3 comprises 13 residues. Germline lookup yields CDR1 MNHEY and CDR2 SVGAGI. Losses at the gene ends were 6 bases for V and 4 bases for J; bases not matched to a gene: 5. CDR3 nucleotides: TGTGCCAGCAGGACGACAGGGGCGTACGAGCAGTACTTC. Amino acid sequence: CASRTTGAYEQYF.

This clonotype was counted only a few times. This chain uses TRBV7-2 with TRBJ2-5; no definite D call. Germline CDR1 SGHTA, CDR2 FQGNSA. CDR3 length: 14 residues. Trimming removed 1 base from V and 3 bases from J, with 9 bases in between. The CDR3 sequence is CASSLVRLKETQYF. CDR3 coding DNA: TGTGCCAGCAGCTTAGTTAGGCTCAAAGAGACCCAGTACTTC.

The chain combines TRBV7-2 with TRBJ2-1, with a tentative D call TRBD1 (6 bases). From germline, CDR1 is SGHTA and CDR2 FQGNSA. Trimming pared 3 bases from V and 10 bases from J, leaving 16 bases between. The CDR3 totals 14 residues. CDR3 nucleotides: TGTGCCAGCAGCTTTTACATACAGGGCGGGGAGCAGTTCTTC. As protein: CASSFYIQGGEQFF.

The J gene is TRBJ1-2, the V gene TRBV4-2, with 9 bases lining up with TRBD1. J gave up 4 bases and V 3 bases, and 0 bases lay outside the gene matches. The CDR3 has 13 residues. Germline V gives CDR1 LGHNA, CDR2 YNFKEQ. CDR3 residues: CASSQGQGYGYTF. The CDR3 DNA sequence: TGTGCCAGCAGCCAGGGACAGGGCTATGGCTACACCTTC.

The sample holds a few counts of this clonotype. V and J are TRBV16 and TRBJ1-2; tentatively, D is TRBD1 (5 bases). Trimming pared 0 bases from V and 2 bases from J, leaving 7 bases between. The CDR3 loop spans 14 amino acids. Germline V gene data show CDR1 as KGHSY and CDR2 as FQNENV. CDR3 in DNA: TGTGCCAGCAGCCAATCGACAGAGAACTATGGCTACACCTTC. Residues: CASSQSTENYGYTF.

The chain has TRBV20-1 and TRBJ2-5; 8 nucleotides agree with TRBD2. The CDR3 loop spans 14 amino acids. The V and J ends lost 3 bases and 3 bases, in that order; junction bases with no gene match: 6. The V gene's germline CDR1 is DFQATT and CDR2 SNEGSKA (reference sequence). The CDR3 nucleotides read TGCAGTGCTAGCGGCGTACTAGCGGAAGAGACCCAGTACTTC. It yields the protein CSASGVLAEETQYF.

The chain uses TRBV12-3 or TRBV12-4 and TRBJ1-2; D remains unclear. The CDR3 is 13 amino acids. Trimming shortened V by 6 bases and J by 6 bases, and 14 bases separated the two germline ends. Written as DNA, the CDR3 is TGTGCCAGCAGCTCCAAGGGAGAGGATGGCTACACCTTC. Protein: CASSSKGEDGYTF.

The chain joins TRBV19 to TRBJ2-2, with 7 nucleotides matching TRBD1. J lost 2 bases, V lost 6 bases, and 6 bases had no gene match. This CDR3 comprises 15 residues. Germline assignment: CDR1 LNHDA and CDR2 SQIVND (reference sequence). The CDR3 nucleotides read TGTGCCAGTAGAAGGACAGGCTATAACACCGGGGAGCTGTTTTTT. It translates to CASRRTGYNTGELFF.

The chain couples TRBV21-1 to TRBJ2-7. TRBV21-1 is flagged as a pseudogene. The CDR3 runs 15 residues. In DNA, the CDR3 is TGTGCCAGCAGCCGTCTGGCTGTGAGCTCCTACGAGCAGTACTTC. It encodes CASSRLAVSSYEQYF.

The chain is built from TRBV3-1 and TRBJ2-1; D ambiguous. The V end was cut by 1 base, the J end by 10 bases, with 17 bases between. The V gene's germline CDR1 is LGHDT and CDR2 YNNKEL (reference sequence). The CDR3 has 15 residues. This CDR3 is CASSQGTLGSGEQFF. CDR3 nucleotides: TGTGCCAGCAGCCAAGGGACCCTGGGGTCAGGAGAGCAGTTCTTC.

The CDR3 nucleotides read TGTGCCAGCAGTTTCACTAGCGGGAGAGGATCCGAGCAGTACTTC. It is translated as CASSFTSGRGSEQYF. The rearrangement links TRBV6-5 to TRBJ2-7, with 11 bases identical to TRBD2. Germline-derived CDR1 and CDR2 are MNHEY and SVGAGI. The length of the CDR3 is 15 residues. J was trimmed by 6 bases and V by 4 bases; bases with no gene match: 8.

The V call is TRBV4-3, the J call TRBJ1-6; 9 nucleotides line up with TRBD1. Germline loops: CDR1 LGHNA, CDR2 YSLEER. This CDR3 comprises 14 residues. The trim removed 1 base at V and 10 bases at J, leaving 2 bases unmatched. In DNA, the CDR3 is TGCGCCAGCAGCCAAGGACAGGGGGGATCACCCCTCCACTTT. Translation gives CASSQGQGGSPLHF.

The rearrangement links TRBV6-2 or TRBV6-3 to TRBJ2-3; unclear D gene. Trimming removed 2 bases from V and 2 bases from J, with 17 bases in between. CDR1 MNHEY and CDR2 SVGEGT come from the germline V gene. This CDR3 is built from 17 residues. CDR3 protein: CASSYDPKQLTTDTQYF. The DNA for the CDR3 is TGTGCCAGCAGTTACGACCCTAAACAGCTTACCACAGATACGCAGTATTTT.

This rearrangement joins TRBV11-2 to TRBJ1-4, with D perhaps TRBD1 (5 bases). Trimming removed 8 bases from V and 8 bases from J, with 21 bases in between. The length of the CDR3 is 15 residues. CDR1 is SGHAT, CDR2 FQNNGV, per germline. CDR3 bases: TGTGCCAGCTCTGGGACCGGGACCGTCATCGAAAAACTGTTTTTT. Amino acid sequence: CASSGTGTVIEKLFF.

The chain employs TRBV20-1 and TRBJ2-3, with D tentatively TRBD1 (5 bases). Germline values: CDR1 DFQATT, CDR2 SNEGSKA (reference sequence). V was trimmed by 3 bases and J by 2 bases, leaving 12 bases between them. The CDR3 consists of 14 residues. The CDR3 is CSASDSTSTDTQYF. Here the CDR3 DNA reads TGCAGTGCTAGCGACAGTACTTCCACAGATACGCAGTATTTT.

CDR3 sequence: CSARVGAQGATYEQYF. DNA for the CDR3: TGCAGTGCTAGAGTGGGAGCCCAGGGGGCAACGTACGAGCAGTACTTC. This chain uses TRBV20-1 with TRBJ2-7; 8 bases are shared with TRBD1. V lost 1 base to trimming and J lost 4 bases; unmatched junction nucleotides: 12. Per the germline V gene, CDR1 is DFQATT and CDR2 is SNEGSKA (reference sequence). The length of the CDR3 is 16 residues.

This clonotype was detected once. The rearrangement joins TRBV6-4 to TRBJ2-3; D is possibly TRBD2 (6 bases). With 8 bases removed from V and 3 bases from J, the gap between germline ends came to 18 bases. CDR1 MRHNA and CDR2 SNTAGT come from the germline V gene. This CDR3 has 15 amino acids. In nucleotides, the CDR3 is TGTGCCAGCTCCTCAACCGGGACTGAAACAGATACGCAGTATTTT. It is translated as CASSSTGTETDTQYF.

There are a few counts of this clonotype. V gene TRBV5-5 combines with J gene TRBJ1-5; tentatively, D is TRBD1 (5 bases). Germline V CDR1 and CDR2: SGHKS, YYEKEE (reference sequence). The V end was cut by 0 bases, the J end by 1 base, with 11 bases between. There are 16 residues in the CDR3. This CDR3 is CASSLARQSSNQPQHF. For the CDR3, the DNA is TGTGCCAGCAGCTTGGCCCGACAGTCCAGCAATCAGCCCCAGCATTTT.

This clonotype was detected once. The chain links TRBV3-1 to TRBJ2-2, with D unclear. This CDR3 is built from 15 residues. The V and J ends lost 1 base and 6 bases respectively, with 12 bases between them. The germline CDR1 and CDR2 sequences are LGHDT and YNNKEL (reference sequence). The CDR3 here is CASSQGPAQSGELFF. CDR3 DNA: TGTGCCAGCAGCCAAGGACCGGCACAATCCGGGGAGCTGTTTTTT.

V is TRBV20-1 and J is TRBJ1-1; 7 bases are a match to TRBD1. The CDR3 is 17 residues long. Germline CDR1 reads DFQATT; CDR2 reads SNEGSKA (reference sequence). With 0 bases clipped from V and 0 bases from J, the junction kept 10 bases outside the gene matches. Here the CDR3 DNA reads TGCAGTGCTAGAGATGGGGACAGCAAAAACATGAACACTGAAGCTTTCTTT. It yields the protein CSARDGDSKNMNTEAFF.

This clonotype was counted a single time. V usage is TRBV6-2 or TRBV6-3 and J usage is TRBJ1-5; D unclear. CDR3 length equals 12 residues. V gave up 9 bases and J gave up 0 bases, with 6 bases separating them. CDR1 and CDR2 (germline): MNHEY, SVGEGT. CDR3 region: CASGYSNQPQHF. In nucleotides, the CDR3 is TGTGCCAGTGGATATAGCAATCAGCCCCAGCATTTT.

This chain links TRBV7-2 with TRBJ1-6; D unclear. Between the trimmed V and J ends, which lost 5 bases and 0 bases, there was a span of 8 bases. CDR1 SGHTA and CDR2 FQGNSA come from the germline V gene. The CDR3 loop spans 15 amino acids. The CDR3 sequence is CASSVQSSYNSPLHF. CDR3 coding DNA: TGTGCCAGCAGCGTGCAGAGCTCCTATAATTCACCCCTCCACTTT.

The sample holds one count of this clonotype. V is TRBV4-1 and J is TRBJ2-2, with 8 positions matching TRBD2. V shed 11 bases and J 5 bases; nucleotides not matched to a gene: 22. Germline CDR1 reads MGHRA; CDR2 reads YSYEKL. This CDR3 comprises 18 residues. This CDR3 reads CARIDRTTQRESTGELFF. DNA for the CDR3: TGCGCCCGAATTGACCGCACTACACAGCGGGAGAGTACCGGGGAGCTGTTTTTT.

The rearrangement uses TRBV5-6 and TRBJ2-5; 13 bases are shared with TRBD2. There are 16 residues in the CDR3. V shed 1 base and J 1 base; nucleotides not matched to a gene: 1. CDR1 SGHDT and CDR2 YYEEEE come from the germline V gene. Here the CDR3 reads CASSLRLAGGQETQYF. The CDR3 nucleotides read TGTGCCAGCAGCTTGCGACTAGCGGGAGGCCAAGAGACCCAGTACTTC.

This clonotype came up a few times. This sequence joins TRBV10-3 and TRBJ1-5; 9 bases line up with TRBD1. There are 15 residues in the CDR3. The trim removed 4 bases at V and 6 bases at J, leaving 7 bases unmatched. Germline V lookup: CDR1 ENHRY, CDR2 SYGVKD. CDR3 region: CAISAGTGSCQPQHF. The CDR3 DNA sequence: TGTGCCATCAGTGCGGGGACAGGGAGTTGTCAGCCCCAGCATTTT.